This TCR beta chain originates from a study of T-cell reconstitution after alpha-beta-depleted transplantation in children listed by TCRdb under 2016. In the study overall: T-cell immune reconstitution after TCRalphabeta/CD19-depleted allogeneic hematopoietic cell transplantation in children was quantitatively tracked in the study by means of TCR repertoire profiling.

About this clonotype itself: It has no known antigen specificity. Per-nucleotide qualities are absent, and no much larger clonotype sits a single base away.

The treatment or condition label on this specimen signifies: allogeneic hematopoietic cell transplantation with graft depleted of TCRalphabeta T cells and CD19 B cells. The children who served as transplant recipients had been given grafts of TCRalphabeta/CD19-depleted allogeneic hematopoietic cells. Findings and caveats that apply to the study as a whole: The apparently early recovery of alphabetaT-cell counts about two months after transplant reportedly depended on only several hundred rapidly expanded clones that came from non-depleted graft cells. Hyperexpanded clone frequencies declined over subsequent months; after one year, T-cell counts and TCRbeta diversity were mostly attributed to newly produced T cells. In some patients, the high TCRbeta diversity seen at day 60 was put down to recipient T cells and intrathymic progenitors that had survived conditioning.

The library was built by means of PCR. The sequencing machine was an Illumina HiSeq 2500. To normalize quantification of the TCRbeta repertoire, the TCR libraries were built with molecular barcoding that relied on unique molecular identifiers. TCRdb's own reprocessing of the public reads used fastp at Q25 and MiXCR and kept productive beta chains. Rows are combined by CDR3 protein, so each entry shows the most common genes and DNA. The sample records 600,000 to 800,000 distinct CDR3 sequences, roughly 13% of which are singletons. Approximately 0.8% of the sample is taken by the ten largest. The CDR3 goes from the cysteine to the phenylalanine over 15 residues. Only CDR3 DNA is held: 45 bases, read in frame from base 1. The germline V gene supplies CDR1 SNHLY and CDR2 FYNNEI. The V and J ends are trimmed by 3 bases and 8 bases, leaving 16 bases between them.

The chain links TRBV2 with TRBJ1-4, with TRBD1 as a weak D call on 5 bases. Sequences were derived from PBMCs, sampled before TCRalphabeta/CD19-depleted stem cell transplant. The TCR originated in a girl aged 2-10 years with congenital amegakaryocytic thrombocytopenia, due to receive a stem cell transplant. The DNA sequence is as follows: TGTGCCAGCAGTGAGTTACACGGGGCAGGAGAAAAACTGTTTTTT. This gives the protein CASSELHGAGEKLFF.